Listed here is a single T cell receptor beta chain. In the original processing: The authors estimated nucleated cell counts from reference gene primer amplification. Sequencing used immunoSEQ multiplex PCR; TCRdb keeps in-frame clones, though not all of them. D and trimming were read from the DNA, whereas the V and J calls and clone size are those reported in that table. The table shows more than 70,000 clones, with 70% to 80% occurring only once. The data are from a study of blood T cell repertoires in COVID-19. The wider study: Researchers got acute and convalescent COVID-19 samples from the United States, Italy and Spain. In each case, the material was cDNA or gDNA derived from T cells, B-cell-depleted T cells, or PBMCs.

Germline values: CDR1 SGHDT, CDR2 YYEEEE. V gave up 0 bases and J gave up 5 bases; unmatched junction bases: 12. This CDR3 has 17 amino acids. The receptor was derived from a human donor in a cohort sampled during active COVID-19. The chain is built from TRBV5-6 and TRBJ1-1; 8 bases are a match to TRBD1. The sequenced sample was peripheral blood. Here the CDR3 reads CASSLDLTGVYGTEAFF. CDR3 bases: TGTGCCAGCAGCTTGGACCTGACAGGGGTGTATGGGACTGAAGCTTTCTTT.